This T cell receptor (beta chain) was identified in a study of early T cells in non-severe SARS-CoV-2 infection. This clonotype was counted a few times. From germline, CDR1 is MNHEY and CDR2 SVGEGT. CDR3 length: 13 amino acids. V lost 5 bases and J lost 7, with 12 bases in between. TCRdb recomputed calls from the 5' RACE reads with MiXCR, one row per CDR3 protein. The data show about 21,000 distinct CDR3 sequences, with around 5% seen just once and about 15% held by the top ten. This sequence joins TRBV6-2 or TRBV6-3 and TRBJ1-5; unclear D gene. Source: whole blood, taken at baseline. The TCR was taken from an adult who was a healthcare worker with PCR-confirmed SARS-CoV-2 infection or an uninfected control (not recorded which). CDR3 DNA: TGTGCCAGCAGTGGCGAAGGAAGACAGCCCCAGCATTTT. Translation gives CASSGEGRQPQHF.